The present entry profiles one T cell receptor beta chain with its context. The table came from immunoSEQ multiplex PCR; TCRdb's copy has only in-frame clones and leaves some out. The repertoire has more than 150,000 clones, approximately 85% of them found once; the top ten carry over 9.5%. This specimen belongs to a study of blood T cell repertoires in COVID-19. For the study at large: There were acute and convalescent COVID-19 samples, and they came from the United States, Italy and Spain.

CDR3 length: 17 amino acids. Trimming took off 7 bases at V and 0 bases at J, with 21 bases between the two ends. CDR1 SGHRS and CDR2 YFSETQ come from the germline V gene. The gene calls are TRBV5-1 and TRBJ2-3, with a tentative D call TRBD1 (5 bases). This TCR came from a man aged 40-49 years who had recovered from COVID-19. Sequencing input: PBMCs or T cells enriched from blood (not recorded which). CDR3 bases: TGCGCCAGCGGCGAAGGGGCGTCGTCCCGTAGCACAGATACGCAGTATTTT. Its protein is CASGEGASSRSTDTQYF.